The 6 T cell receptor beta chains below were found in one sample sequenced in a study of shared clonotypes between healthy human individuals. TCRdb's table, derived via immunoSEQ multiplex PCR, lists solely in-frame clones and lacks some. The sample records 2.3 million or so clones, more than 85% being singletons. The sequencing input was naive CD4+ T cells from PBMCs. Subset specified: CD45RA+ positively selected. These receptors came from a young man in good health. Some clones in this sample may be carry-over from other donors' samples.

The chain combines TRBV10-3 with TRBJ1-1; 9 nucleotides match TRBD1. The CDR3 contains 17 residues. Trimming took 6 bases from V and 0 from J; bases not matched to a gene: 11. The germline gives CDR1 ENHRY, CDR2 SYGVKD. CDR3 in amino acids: CAIRKELRDRVNTEAFF. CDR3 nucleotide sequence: TGTGCCATCAGGAAGGAACTAAGGGACAGGGTGAACACTGAAGCTTTCTTT.

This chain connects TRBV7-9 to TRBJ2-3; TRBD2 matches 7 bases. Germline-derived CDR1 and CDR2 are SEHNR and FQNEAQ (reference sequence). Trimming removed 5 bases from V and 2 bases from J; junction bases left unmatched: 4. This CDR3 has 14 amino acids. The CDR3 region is CASSASGITDTQYF. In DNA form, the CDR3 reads TGTGCCAGCAGCGCCAGCGGGATCACAGATACGCAGTATTTT.

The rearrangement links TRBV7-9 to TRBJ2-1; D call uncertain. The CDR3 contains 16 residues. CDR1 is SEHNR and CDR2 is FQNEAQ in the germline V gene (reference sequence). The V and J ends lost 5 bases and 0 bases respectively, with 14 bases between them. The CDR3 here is CASSNYLRSSYNEQFF. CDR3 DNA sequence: TGTGCCAGCAGCAACTATTTAAGGAGCTCCTACAATGAGCAGTTCTTC.

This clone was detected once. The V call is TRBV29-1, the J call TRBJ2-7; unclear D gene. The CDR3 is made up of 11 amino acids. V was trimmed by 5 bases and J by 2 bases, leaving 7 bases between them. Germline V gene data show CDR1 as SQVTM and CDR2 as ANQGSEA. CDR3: CSVRVAYEQYF. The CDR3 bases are TGCAGCGTTAGGGTAGCCTACGAGCAGTACTTC.

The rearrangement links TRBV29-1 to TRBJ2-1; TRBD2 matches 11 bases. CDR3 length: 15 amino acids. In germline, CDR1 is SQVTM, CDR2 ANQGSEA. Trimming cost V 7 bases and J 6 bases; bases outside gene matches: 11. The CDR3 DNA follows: TGCAGCGCCGCCTTAACTAGCGGGAGCCCCAATGAGCAGTTCTTC. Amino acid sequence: CSAALTSGSPNEQFF.

The CDR3 region is CASSPEIARAYEQYF. In nucleotides, the CDR3 is TGTGCCAGCAGCCCTGAGATAGCGAGAGCCTACGAGCAGTACTTC. V and J are TRBV11-1 and TRBJ2-7, with D perhaps TRBD2 (5 bases). The CDR3 length is 15 residues. The V end was cut by 5 bases, the J end by 2 bases, with 16 bases between. Per germline, CDR1 SGHAT and CDR2 FQDESV (reference sequence).